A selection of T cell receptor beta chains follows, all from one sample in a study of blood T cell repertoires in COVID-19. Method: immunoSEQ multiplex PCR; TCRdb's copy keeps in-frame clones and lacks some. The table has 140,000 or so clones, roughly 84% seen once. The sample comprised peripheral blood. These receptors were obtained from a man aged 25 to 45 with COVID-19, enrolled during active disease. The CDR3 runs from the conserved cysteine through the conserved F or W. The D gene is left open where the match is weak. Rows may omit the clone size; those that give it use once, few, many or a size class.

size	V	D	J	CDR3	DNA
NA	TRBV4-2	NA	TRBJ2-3	CASSQAVFTDTQYF	TGTGCCAGCAGCCAAGCGGTCTTCACAGATACGCAGTATTTT
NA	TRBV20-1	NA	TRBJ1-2	CSASKDIYGYTF	TGCAGTGCTAGTAAGGACATCTATGGCTACACCTTC
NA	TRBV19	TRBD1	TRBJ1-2	CASSAGQGDGYTF	TGTGCCAGTAGTGCGGGACAGGGAGATGGCTACACCTTC
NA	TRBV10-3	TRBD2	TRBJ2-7	CAISEYRTSSPYEQYF	TGTGCCATCAGTGAGTACCGGACTAGTTCCCCCTACGAGCAGTACTTC
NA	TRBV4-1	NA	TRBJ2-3	CASSQQGGLTDTQYF	TGCGCCAGCAGCCAACAGGGGGGACTCACAGATACGCAGTATTTT
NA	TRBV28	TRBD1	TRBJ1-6	CASSLIEGGNSPLHF	TGTGCCAGCAGTTTAATCGAAGGGGGCAATTCACCCCTCCACTTT
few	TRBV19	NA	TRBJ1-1	CASSAPGGARTEAFF	TGTGCCAGTAGTGCCCCCGGGGGGGCGCGCACTGAAGCTTTCTTT
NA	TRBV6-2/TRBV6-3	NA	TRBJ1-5	CASSSSSTGPQPQHF	TGTGCCAGCAGTTCTTCTAGTACAGGACCCCAGCCCCAGCATTTT
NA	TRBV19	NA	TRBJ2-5	CASSIRDQETQYF	TGTGCCAGTAGTATTCGGGATCAAGAGACCCAGTACTTC
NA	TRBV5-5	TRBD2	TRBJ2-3	CASSPHWVAGEDTQYF	TGTGCCAGCAGCCCTCACTGGGTAGCGGGAGAAGATACGCAGTATTTT
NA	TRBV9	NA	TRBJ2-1	CASSVANEQFF	TGTGCCAGCAGCGTAGCTAATGAGCAGTTCTTC
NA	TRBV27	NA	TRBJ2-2	CASSGGTGELFF	TGTGCCAGCAGTGGGGGGACCGGGGAGCTGTTTTTT
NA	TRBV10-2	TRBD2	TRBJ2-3	CASSLTSGPTYGTDTQYF	TGCGCCAGCAGCCTTACTAGCGGGCCTACCTACGGCACAGATACGCAGTATTTT
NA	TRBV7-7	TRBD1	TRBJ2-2	CASASGGDRDLLANTGELFF	TGTGCTAGCGCGTCTGGTGGGGACAGAGACCTATTAGCGAACACCGGGGAGCTGTTTTTT
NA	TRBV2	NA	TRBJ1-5	CASRKDNSNQPQHF	TGTGCCAGCAGGAAGGACAATAGCAATCAGCCCCAGCATTTT
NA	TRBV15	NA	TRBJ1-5	CATSRRDTDQPQHF	TGTGCCACCAGCAGACGGGACACCGATCAGCCCCAGCATTTT
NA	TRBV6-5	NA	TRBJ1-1	CASSPQVAFF	TGTGCCAGCAGCCCACAAGTGGCTTTCTTT
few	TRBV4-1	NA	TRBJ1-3	CASSQAGNTIYF	TGCGCCAGCAGCCAAGCAGGAAACACCATATATTTT
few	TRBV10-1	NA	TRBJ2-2	CASRPDSTGELFF	TGCGCCAGCAGACCCGACAGCACCGGGGAGCTGTTTTTT
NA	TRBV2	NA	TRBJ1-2	CASSEGVAYGYTF	TGTGCCAGCAGTGAGGGAGTGGCCTATGGCTACACCTTC
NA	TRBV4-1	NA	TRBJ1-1	CASSLKGGGTEAFF	TGCGCCAGCAGCCTCAAAGGGGGGGGCACTGAAGCTTTCTTT
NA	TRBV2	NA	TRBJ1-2	CASSRQDVYDGYTF	TGTGCCAGCAGTAGACAGGATGTCTATGATGGCTACACCTTC